The 4 T cell receptor beta chains presented below share a single source sample, sequenced in a study of blood T cell repertoires in COVID-19. The table came from immunoSEQ multiplex PCR; TCRdb's copy has only in-frame clones and leaves some out. The sample comprises a few hundred thousand clones, around 87% of which are singletons, and around 9.3% rests with the top ten. The sequenced sample consisted of peripheral blood. These receptor sequences come from a woman aged 25-40 years with COVID-19, enrolled during active disease.

The CDR3 sequence is CATTGDTEAFF. The CDR3 nucleotides read TGTGCCACCACGGGTGACACTGAAGCTTTCTTT. J is TRBJ1-1 and V is TRBV6-6; D not certain. With 10 bases removed from V and 3 bases from J, the gap between germline ends came to 9 bases. Germline CDR1 is MNHNY and CDR2 is SVGAGI (reference sequence). The CDR3 is made up of 11 amino acids.

V usage is TRBV5-1 and J usage is TRBJ2-2; 9 bases map to TRBD1. Germline V gene sequence: CDR1 SGHRS, CDR2 YFSETQ. The length of the CDR3 is 14 residues. V lost 4 bases to trimming and J lost 7 bases; unmatched junction nucleotides: 5. The CDR3 DNA follows: TGCGCCAGCAGCAGACAGGGGGAAGGCGGGGAGCTGTTTTTT. Protein sequence: CASSRQGEGGELFF.

The rearrangement joins TRBV2 to TRBJ2-5; TRBD2 aligns across 11 bases. The V gene end was trimmed by 7 bases and the J gene end by 5 bases; junction bases not matched to a gene: 18. The length of the CDR3 is 18 residues. Germline CDR1 reads SNHLY; CDR2 reads FYNNEI. CDR3 sequence reads: CASTERTSGPYGVETQYF. In nucleotides, the CDR3 is TGTGCCAGCACCGAAAGGACTAGCGGGCCCTACGGTGTGGAGACCCAGTACTTC.

The chain has TRBV4-3 and TRBJ2-6; possible D gene TRBD2, 5 bases. V dropped 1 base and J dropped 4 bases, with 14 bases sitting between them. The CDR3 covers 17 residues. Germline V lookup: CDR1 LGHNA, CDR2 YSLEER. The CDR3 sequence: CASSQGATRGGANVLTF. The CDR3 region has the DNA TGCGCCAGCAGCCAAGGGGCGACCCGGGGAGGGGCCAACGTCCTGACTTTC.